The rows below give T cell receptor beta chains drawn from one sample of a study of blood T cell repertoires in COVID-19. Only in-frame clones appear in the TCRdb table, and some are missing; sequencing was by immunoSEQ multiplex PCR. The top ten clones hold around 3.6% of a sample with 230,000 or so clones, about 86% of them seen once. The sample comprised PBMCs or T cells enriched from blood (not recorded which). These receptors were collected from a man over 45 who had recovered from COVID-19. The CDR3 runs from the conserved cysteine through the conserved F or W. Each record gives: J gene, clone size, D gene, V gene, CDR3 protein, CDR3 DNA. A D gene is named only where the DNA matches it firmly. Only some rows state a clone size, as once, few, many or a class for expanded clones.

J gene: TRBJ2-7; clone size: .; D gene: TRBD2; V gene: TRBV9; CDR3 protein: CASSANTGTSDEEEQYF; CDR3 DNA: TGTGCCAGCAGTGCTAATACCGGGACTAGCGACGAAGAGGAGCAGTACTTC
J gene: TRBJ1-1; clone size: many; D gene: .; V gene: TRBV29-1; CDR3 protein: CSGGRGLNTEAFF; CDR3 DNA: TGCAGCGGGGGTAGGGGCCTGAACACTGAAGCTTTCTTT
J gene: TRBJ2-7; clone size: .; D gene: .; V gene: TRBV6-5; CDR3 protein: CASRSQGGSYEQYF; CDR3 DNA: TGTGCCAGCAGGTCCCAAGGCGGCTCCTACGAGCAGTACTTC
J gene: TRBJ1-1; clone size: .; D gene: .; V gene: TRBV6-4; CDR3 protein: CASSDSSRGTEAFF; CDR3 DNA: TGTGCCAGCAGTGATTCGAGCCGGGGCACTGAAGCTTTCTTT
J gene: TRBJ1-2; clone size: .; D gene: .; V gene: TRBV24-1; CDR3 protein: CATSDTRQSGYTF; CDR3 DNA: TGTGCCACCAGTGATACCCGACAGTCGGGCTACACCTTC
J gene: TRBJ1-4; clone size: once; D gene: TRBD1; V gene: TRBV25-1; CDR3 protein: CASSARQGRNEKLFF; CDR3 DNA: TGTGCCAGCAGTGCCAGACAGGGGAGGAATGAAAAACTGTTTTTT
J gene: TRBJ2-7; clone size: .; D gene: TRBD2; V gene: TRBV4-3; CDR3 protein: CASSPAASGSHEQYF; CDR3 DNA: TGCGCCAGCAGCCCAGCCGCTAGCGGGAGCCACGAGCAGTACTTC
J gene: TRBJ2-3; clone size: .; D gene: TRBD2; V gene: TRBV19; CDR3 protein: CASRNVAGGPADTDTQYF; CDR3 DNA: TGTGCCAGTAGGAATGTAGCGGGGGGGCCTGCGGACACAGATACGCAGTATTTT
J gene: TRBJ2-7; clone size: once; D gene: .; V gene: TRBV15; CDR3 protein: CATSILRQSYEQYF; CDR3 DNA: TGTGCCACCAGCATACTAAGACAGTCCTACGAGCAGTACTTC
J gene: TRBJ2-4; clone size: .; D gene: TRBD2; V gene: TRBV4-2; CDR3 protein: CASSQDWAGVKNIQYF; CDR3 DNA: TGTGCCAGCAGCCAAGATTGGGCGGGGGTCAAAAACATTCAGTACTTC
J gene: TRBJ2-5; clone size: once; D gene: .; V gene: TRBV3-1/TRBV3-2; CDR3 protein: CASSPRGGLGGTQYF; CDR3 DNA: TGTGCCAGCAGCCCCCGGGGAGGTTTGGGGGGGACCCAGTACTTC
J gene: TRBJ1-5; clone size: .; D gene: TRBD1; V gene: TRBV15; CDR3 protein: CATSRVGTGASAQHF; CDR3 DNA: TGTGCCACCAGCAGAGTCGGGACAGGCGCGAGCGCCCAGCATTTT
J gene: TRBJ2-7; clone size: .; D gene: TRBD1; V gene: TRBV7-9; CDR3 protein: CASSLGTGPFYEQYF; CDR3 DNA: TGTGCCAGCAGCTTAGGGACAGGGCCCTTCTACGAGCAGTACTTC
J gene: TRBJ1-1; clone size: .; D gene: TRBD1; V gene: TRBV5-1; CDR3 protein: CASSLDPGQGADTEAFF; CDR3 DNA: TGCGCCAGCAGCCTAGATCCGGGACAGGGGGCCGACACTGAAGCTTTCTTT
J gene: TRBJ2-3; clone size: .; D gene: .; V gene: TRBV29-1; CDR3 protein: CSGLGPQNRLGTQYF; CDR3 DNA: TGCAGCGGCTTGGGTCCTCAGAACCGACTAGGCACGCAGTATTTT
J gene: TRBJ2-5; clone size: .; D gene: TRBD1; V gene: TRBV11-1; CDR3 protein: CASSSDRGGETQYF; CDR3 DNA: TGTGCCAGCAGCTCTGACAGGGGAGGAGAGACCCAGTACTTC
J gene: TRBJ1-1; clone size: .; D gene: .; V gene: TRBV5-6; CDR3 protein: CASSLVGRNTEAFF; CDR3 DNA: TGTGCCAGCAGCTTGGTTGGCAGAAACACTGAAGCTTTCTTT
J gene: TRBJ2-1; clone size: .; D gene: TRBD2; V gene: TRBV24-1; CDR3 protein: CATSDTSGGAYNEQFF; CDR3 DNA: TGTGCCACCAGTGATACTAGCGGGGGGGCATACAATGAGCAGTTCTTC
J gene: TRBJ2-3; clone size: few; D gene: TRBD1; V gene: TRBV6-4; CDR3 protein: CASSDRTGGDTQYF; CDR3 DNA: TGTGCCAGCAGTGACCGGACAGGGGGGGATACGCAGTATTTT
J gene: TRBJ1-6; clone size: .; D gene: TRBD1; V gene: TRBV27; CDR3 protein: CASSPLDRGNSPLHF; CDR3 DNA: TGTGCCAGCAGTCCACTGGACAGGGGGAATTCACCCCTCCACTTT
J gene: TRBJ2-7; clone size: once; D gene: TRBD1; V gene: TRBV5-4; CDR3 protein: CASSAMTGGSYEQYF; CDR3 DNA: TGTGCCAGCAGCGCAATGACAGGGGGCTCCTACGAGCAGTACTTC
J gene: TRBJ2-3; clone size: .; D gene: .; V gene: TRBV10-3; CDR3 protein: CAIRGLSRDTQYF; CDR3 DNA: TGTGCCATCCGAGGACTCTCCCGAGATACGCAGTATTTT
J gene: TRBJ2-7; clone size: few; D gene: .; V gene: TRBV9; CDR3 protein: CASSPGLTYEQYF; CDR3 DNA: TGTGCCAGCAGTCCGGGACTTACTTACGAGCAGTACTTC
J gene: TRBJ2-7; clone size: .; D gene: .; V gene: TRBV6-2/TRBV6-3; CDR3 protein: CASSYSRVVSYEQYF; CDR3 DNA: TGTGCCAGCAGTTACAGCAGGGTCGTATCCTACGAGCAGTACTTC
J gene: TRBJ1-6; clone size: .; D gene: TRBD1; V gene: TRBV6-1; CDR3 protein: CASSDPTGAANSPLHF; CDR3 DNA: TGTGCCAGCAGTGACCCCACAGGGGCGGCTAATTCACCCCTCCACTTT
J gene: TRBJ2-7; clone size: .; D gene: TRBD2; V gene: TRBV28; CDR3 protein: CASRLSGALEQYF; CDR3 DNA: TGTGCCAGCAGACTGAGCGGGGCACTCGAGCAGTACTTC
J gene: TRBJ2-1; clone size: .; D gene: .; V gene: TRBV7-6; CDR3 protein: CASSLGTVSYNEQFF; CDR3 DNA: TGTGCCAGCAGCTTAGGTACTGTCTCCTACAATGAGCAGTTCTTC
J gene: TRBJ2-3; clone size: once; D gene: .; V gene: TRBV5-1; CDR3 protein: CASSPGPEADTQYF; CDR3 DNA: TGCGCCAGCAGCCCAGGCCCGGAGGCGGATACGCAGTATTTT
J gene: TRBJ1-3; clone size: .; D gene: .; V gene: TRBV19; CDR3 protein: CASRSGMSGNTIYF; CDR3 DNA: TGTGCCAGTAGAAGCGGGATGTCAGGAAACACCATATATTTT
J gene: TRBJ1-6; clone size: .; D gene: .; V gene: TRBV4-3; CDR3 protein: CASSQELGRTYNSPLHF; CDR3 DNA: TGCGCCAGCAGCCAAGAGTTGGGCAGGACTTATAATTCACCCCTCCACTTT
J gene: TRBJ2-5; clone size: .; D gene: .; V gene: TRBV11-2; CDR3 protein: CASSLGGRQETQYF; CDR3 DNA: TGTGCCAGCAGCTTAGGGGGCAGACAAGAGACCCAGTACTTC
J gene: TRBJ2-7; clone size: .; D gene: TRBD2; V gene: TRBV18; CDR3 protein: CASSPTSGRTTYEQYF; CDR3 DNA: TGTGCCAGCTCTCCGACTAGCGGTAGAACCACCTACGAGCAGTACTTC
J gene: TRBJ2-1; clone size: .; D gene: TRBD2; V gene: TRBV7-6; CDR3 protein: CASSLSGTSAYNEQFF; CDR3 DNA: TGTGCCAGCAGCTTGTCCGGGACTAGCGCCTACAATGAGCAGTTCTTC
J gene: TRBJ2-3; clone size: .; D gene: TRBD2; V gene: TRBV11-3; CDR3 protein: CASMGGVTDTQYF; CDR3 DNA: TGTGCCAGCATGGGAGGGGTCACAGATACGCAGTATTTT
J gene: TRBJ2-3; clone size: .; D gene: .; V gene: TRBV11-3; CDR3 protein: CASSATGTQYF; CDR3 DNA: TGTGCCAGCAGCGCCACCGGTACGCAGTATTTT
J gene: TRBJ2-7; clone size: .; D gene: TRBD2; V gene: TRBV5-1; CDR3 protein: CASSPGTSGGAEQYF; CDR3 DNA: TGCGCCAGCAGCCCCGGGACTAGCGGGGGGGCGGAGCAGTACTTC
J gene: TRBJ2-1; clone size: .; D gene: .; V gene: TRBV11-2; CDR3 protein: CASSTPGVDGNEQFF; CDR3 DNA: TGTGCCAGCAGCACCCCCGGGGTTGACGGCAATGAGCAGTTCTTC
J gene: TRBJ2-7; clone size: .; D gene: .; V gene: TRBV7-3; CDR3 protein: CASSLTSGREQYF; CDR3 DNA: TGTGCCAGCAGCTTAACATCAGGGCGGGAGCAGTACTTC
J gene: TRBJ1-2; clone size: .; D gene: .; V gene: TRBV7-9; CDR3 protein: CASSPTDGGVSYGYTF; CDR3 DNA: TGTGCCAGCAGCCCAACCGACGGGGGAGTTAGCTATGGCTACACCTTC
J gene: TRBJ1-1; clone size: .; D gene: TRBD1; V gene: TRBV6-5; CDR3 protein: CASRAGQGWTEAFF; CDR3 DNA: TGTGCCAGCAGGGCCGGACAGGGTTGGACTGAAGCTTTCTTT
J gene: TRBJ1-4; clone size: .; D gene: .; V gene: TRBV25-1; CDR3 protein: CASGPQGSRNEKLFF; CDR3 DNA: TGTGCCAGCGGCCCTCAGGGCTCCCGTAATGAAAAACTGTTTTTT
J gene: TRBJ1-4; clone size: .; D gene: .; V gene: TRBV9; CDR3 protein: CASSVAGGSVEEKLFF; CDR3 DNA: TGTGCCAGCAGCGTAGCGGGTGGTTCGGTTGAAGAAAAACTGTTTTTT
J gene: TRBJ1-2; clone size: once; D gene: TRBD1; V gene: TRBV28; CDR3 protein: CASSPTGGIGYTF; CDR3 DNA: TGTGCCAGCAGTCCGACAGGGGGCATCGGCTACACCTTC
J gene: TRBJ2-1; clone size: .; D gene: TRBD2; V gene: TRBV5-1; CDR3 protein: CASSFKGGANEQFF; CDR3 DNA: TGCGCCAGCAGCTTTAAGGGAGGGGCCAATGAGCAGTTCTTC
J gene: TRBJ2-2; clone size: .; D gene: .; V gene: TRBV5-1; CDR3 protein: CASSLLTPNTGELFF; CDR3 DNA: TGCGCCAGCAGCTTGCTGACACCTAACACCGGGGAGCTGTTTTTT
J gene: TRBJ2-2; clone size: once; D gene: TRBD2; V gene: TRBV4-2; CDR3 protein: CASSQDGVGLAGANTGELFF; CDR3 DNA: TGTGCCAGCAGCCAAGATGGTGTGGGACTAGCGGGAGCGAACACCGGGGAGCTGTTTTTT
J gene: TRBJ1-6; clone size: few; D gene: .; V gene: TRBV12-2; CDR3 protein: CASRFGVQGAGSPLHF; CDR3 DNA: TGTGCAAGTCGCTTTGGAGTACAGGGGGCAGGTTCACCCCTCCACTTT
J gene: TRBJ2-7; clone size: few; D gene: TRBD2; V gene: TRBV7-2; CDR3 protein: CASSLKKVAGALEQYF; CDR3 DNA: TGTGCCAGCAGCTTAAAAAAGGTAGCGGGAGCGCTCGAGCAGTACTTC
J gene: TRBJ2-2; clone size: .; D gene: TRBD2; V gene: TRBV5-4; CDR3 protein: CASSSGLAGNTGELFF; CDR3 DNA: TGTGCCAGCAGCTCAGGACTAGCGGGGAACACCGGGGAGCTGTTTTTT
J gene: TRBJ2-2; clone size: few; D gene: TRBD2; V gene: TRBV5-4; CDR3 protein: CASSLFGRDTGELFF; CDR3 DNA: TGTGCCAGCAGCTTGTTCGGGAGGGACACCGGGGAGCTGTTTTTT
J gene: TRBJ2-7; clone size: .; D gene: .; V gene: TRBV5-1; CDR3 protein: CASSSRFGEQYF; CDR3 DNA: TGCGCCAGCAGCTCCCGATTCGGCGAGCAGTACTTC
J gene: TRBJ2-5; clone size: .; D gene: .; V gene: TRBV28; CDR3 protein: CASSSGVETQYF; CDR3 DNA: TGTGCCAGCAGTTCAGGGGTGGAGACCCAGTACTTC
J gene: TRBJ2-5; clone size: .; D gene: .; V gene: TRBV6-2/TRBV6-3; CDR3 protein: CASSWRQETQYF; CDR3 DNA: TGTGCCAGCAGTTGGAGACAAGAGACCCAGTACTTC
J gene: TRBJ1-5; clone size: .; D gene: .; V gene: TRBV27; CDR3 protein: CASRNDGSSGNQPQHF; CDR3 DNA: TGTGCCAGCAGGAACGACGGGAGCTCTGGCAATCAGCCCCAGCATTTT
J gene: TRBJ2-1; clone size: .; D gene: .; V gene: TRBV14; CDR3 protein: CASSQVGIRGLDEQFF; CDR3 DNA: TGTGCCAGCAGCCAAGTCGGGATCCGGGGTTTAGATGAGCAGTTCTTC
J gene: TRBJ2-1; clone size: .; D gene: TRBD2; V gene: TRBV6-2/TRBV6-3; CDR3 protein: CASSFNTLAGYNEQFF; CDR3 DNA: TGTGCCAGCAGTTTCAATACGCTAGCGGGGTACAATGAGCAGTTCTTC
J gene: TRBJ1-2; clone size: once; D gene: TRBD1; V gene: TRBV4-2; CDR3 protein: CASSQGGQNYGYTF; CDR3 DNA: TGTGCCAGCAGCCAAGGGGGACAGAACTATGGCTACACCTTC